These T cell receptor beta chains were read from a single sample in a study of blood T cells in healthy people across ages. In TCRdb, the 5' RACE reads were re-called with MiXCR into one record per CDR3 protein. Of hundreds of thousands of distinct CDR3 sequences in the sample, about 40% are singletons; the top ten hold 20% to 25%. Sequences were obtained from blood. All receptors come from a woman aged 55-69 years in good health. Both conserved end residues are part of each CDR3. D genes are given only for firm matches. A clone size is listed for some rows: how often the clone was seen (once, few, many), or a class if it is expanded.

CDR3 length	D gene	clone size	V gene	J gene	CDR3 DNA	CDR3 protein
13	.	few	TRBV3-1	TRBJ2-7	TGTGCCAGCAGCAATGAGGGCGGGCGGGAGCAGTACTTC	CASSNEGGREQYF
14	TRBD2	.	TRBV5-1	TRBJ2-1	TGCGCCAGCAGCTTTACGGGGGGAAGAAATGAGCAGTTCTTC	CASSFTGGRNEQFF
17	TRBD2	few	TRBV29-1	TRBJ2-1	TGCAGCGTCCAAGGACTAGCGGGAGGGCCCTGGGACAATGAGCAGTTCTTC	CSVQGLAGGPWDNEQFF
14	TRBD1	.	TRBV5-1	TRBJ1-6	TGCGCCAGCAGCTTAATAGGGGACAGTTCACCCCTCCACTTT	CASSLIGDSSPLHF
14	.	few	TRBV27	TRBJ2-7	TGTGCCAGCAGTTACGGGGGAAGTCCCAACGAGCAGTACTTC	CASSYGGSPNEQYF
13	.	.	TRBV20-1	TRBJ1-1	TGCAGTGCTAGAGATCCTCAGGGGCGCGAGGCTTTCTTT	CSARDPQGREAFF
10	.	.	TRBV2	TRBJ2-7	TGTGCCAGCGGGCCGGGCGAGCAGTACTTC	CASGPGEQYF
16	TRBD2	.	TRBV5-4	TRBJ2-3	TGTGCCAGCAGCCTACGACTAGCGCGTAGCACAGATACGCAGTATTTT	CASSLRLARSTDTQYF
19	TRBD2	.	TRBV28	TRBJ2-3	TGTGCCAGCAGTTTATCGCCTAGCGGAAGCCCCGGGGGCACAGATACGCAGTATTTT	CASSLSPSGSPGGTDTQYF
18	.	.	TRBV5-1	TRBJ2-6	TGCGCCAGCAGCTTGGAGGGGACGATGTATTCTGGGGCCAACGTCCTGACTTTC	CASSLEGTMYSGANVLTF
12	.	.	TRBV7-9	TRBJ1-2	TGTGCCAGCACGCCCCCTCGCGGTGGCTACACCTTC	CASTPPRGGYTF
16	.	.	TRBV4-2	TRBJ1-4	TGTGCCAGCAGCCAAGGTATGGCAGGCTCTAATGAAAAACTGTTTTTT	CASSQGMAGSNEKLFF
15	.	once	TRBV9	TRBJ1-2	TGTGCCAGCAGCGTAGAAGTCGGAAGTTCCCATGGCTACACCTTC	CASSVEVGSSHGYTF
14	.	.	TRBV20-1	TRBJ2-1	TGCAGTGCCTACGGGGGTGGGGCAACCTACGAGCAGTTCTTC	CSAYGGGATYEQFF
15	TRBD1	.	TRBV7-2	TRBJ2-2	TGTGCCAGCAGCTTCCGGGACAGGGCCACCGGGGAGCTGTTTTTT	CASSFRDRATGELFF
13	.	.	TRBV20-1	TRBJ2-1	TGCAGTGCTGTTAAGGGTTGGCACAATGAGCAGTTCTTC	CSAVKGWHNEQFF